The present T cell receptor beta chain was sequenced within a study of human T cells and chemical hapten exposure. Study-wide background: On the upper back, patch tests were applied with 0.01% DPC and read at 6 days. General study findings and limits: Expanded TCRs clustered into significantly more large CDR3 similarity groups than controls, the analysis revealed.

The CDR3 is made up of 14 amino acids. V gave up 5 bases and J gave up 3 bases, with 8 bases separating them. Germline-derived CDR1 and CDR2 are MDHEN and SYDVKM. TCRdb recomputed calls from the RACE reads with MiXCR, one row per CDR3 protein. The table records tens of thousands of distinct CDR3 sequences, 9.5% to 15% of them present only once. This clonotype was counted between two and nine times. Its antigen is currently unknown. The time point denotes: pre-sensitization, week 0. Treatment noted: therapeutic diphenylcyclopropenone sensitization with weekly scalp DPC. The sequence derives from a woman aged 25 to 45 with alopecia areata. Some clones in this sample may be carry-over from other donors' samples. This rearrangement joins TRBV28 to TRBJ2-6; unclear D gene. Material: whole blood, obtained in connection with sensitization to the hapten diphenylcyclopropenone (DPC). The DNA for the CDR3 is TGTGCCAGCAGTCCGATGGGTGGGGCCAACGTCCTGACTTTC. Translated: CASSPMGGANVLTF. Complete variable domain (other parts from reference TRBV28 and TRBJ2-6): DVKVTQSSRYLVKRTGEKVFLECVQDMDHENMFWYRQDPGLGLRLIYFSYDVKMKEKGDIPEGYSVSREKKERFSLILESASTNQTSMYLCASSPMGGANVLTFGAGSRLTVL.